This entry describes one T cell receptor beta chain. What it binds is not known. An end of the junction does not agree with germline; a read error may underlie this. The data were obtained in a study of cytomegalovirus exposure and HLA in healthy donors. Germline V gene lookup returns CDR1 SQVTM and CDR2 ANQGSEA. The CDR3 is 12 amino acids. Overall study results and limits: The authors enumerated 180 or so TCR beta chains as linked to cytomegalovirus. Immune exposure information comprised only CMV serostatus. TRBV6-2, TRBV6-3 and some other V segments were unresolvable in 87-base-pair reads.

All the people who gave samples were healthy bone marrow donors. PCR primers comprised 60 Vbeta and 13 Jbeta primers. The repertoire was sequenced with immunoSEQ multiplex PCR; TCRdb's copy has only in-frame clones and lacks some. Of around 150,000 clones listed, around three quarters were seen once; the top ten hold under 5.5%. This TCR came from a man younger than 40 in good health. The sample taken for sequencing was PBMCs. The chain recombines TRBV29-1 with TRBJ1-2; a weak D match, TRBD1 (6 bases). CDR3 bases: TGCAGCGTTGAGGGGTCCAGGGGACCTATCGGGTTC. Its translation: CSVEGSRGPIGF.